The table lists the clone carrying this TCR beta chain with many counts. This specimen comes from a study of T cells after yellow fever vaccination. Germline CDR1 and CDR2: DFQATT and SNEGSKA (reference sequence). This CDR3 comprises 12 residues. V was pared by 2 bases and J by 7 bases, with 8 bases between. Via MiXCR, TCRdb re-called the 5' RACE reads, giving one row per CDR3 protein. The profile shows 250,000 to 400,000 distinct CDR3 sequences, 4% to 5.5% of them singletons. The sequencing here drew on PBMCs, taken 15 days after the yellow fever booster vaccination. The V call is TRBV20-1, the J call TRBJ2-2; no reliable D call. The receptor was derived from a man aged 18 to 30 who received the YFV17D yellow fever vaccine. In nucleotides, the CDR3 is TGCAGTGCTAGAAAGCTCGGCGGGGAGCTGTTTTTT. It translates to CSARKLGGELFF.